This T cell receptor (beta chain) appears in the sequencing data of a study of cytomegalovirus exposure and HLA in healthy donors. About the research overall: A prior analysis found more than 90 million unique TCR beta sequences from 150 million to 200 million T cells. General study results and limits: Rare TCR sequences predominated, though certain public TCRs were found in many donors. Later analysis found that TCR beta chains associated with HLA were more clonally expanded than other, equally common chains.

Whereas donors were nominally healthy upon sampling, unrecorded immune exposures were probable. Notes on this clone: Its antigen is undetermined.

The PCR used 60 Vbeta and 13 Jbeta primers. Repertoires were generated with immunoSEQ multiplex PCR, while TCRdb's copy carries only in-frame clones and drops some. The data hold 150,000 to 200,000 clones, with approximately 71% observed a single time. The clonotype originates from a man aged 18 to 30 in good health and CMV-seropositive. Input material: PBMCs.

CDR3 in DNA: TGTGCCAGCAGTGAAGGGACTAGCGGGAGTGAGCAGTTCTTC. Protein: CASSEGTSGSEQFF. The gene calls are TRBV6-4 and TRBJ2-1, with 14 bases fitting TRBD2. Germline trimming cut 3 bases from V and 9 bases from J; bases unmatched to any gene: 1. The CDR3 covers 14 residues. Germline-derived CDR1 and CDR2 are MRHNA and SNTAGT.